This is a list of T cell receptor beta chains from one sample in a study of Graves' ophthalmopathy and Graves' hyperthyroidism. TCRdb re-analysed the multiplex PCR reads in MiXCR, keeping a single row per CDR3 protein. The sample has a few hundred thousand distinct CDR3 sequences; under 25% are singletons. Sequencing was done on a sample of peripheral blood. The receptors come from a woman aged 45-59 years with Graves' ophthalmopathy. CDR3s include the opening cysteine and the closing phenylalanine or tryptophan. A D gene is named only where the DNA matches it firmly. Where a row states a size, it is once, few, many or the class of an expanded clone; other rows omit it.

TRBV5-1	TRBJ2-7	.	TRBD1	CASSFTGGRYEQYF	TGCGCCAGCAGCTTTACAGGGGGTAGGTACGAGCAGTACTTC
TRBV9	TRBJ2-1	.	.	CASSVGYGTYEQFF	TGTGCCAGCAGCGTAGGTTACGGTACCTACGAGCAGTTCTTC
TRBV5-1	TRBJ2-3	many	.	CASSLVTPDTQYF	TGCGCCAGCAGCTTGGTCACCCCAGATACGCAGTATTTT
TRBV5-6	TRBJ2-6	.	.	CASSLKGLALGGANVLTF	TGTGCCAGCAGCTTGAAGGGCCTGGCCCTGGGTGGGGCCAACGTCCTGACTTTC
TRBV30	TRBJ1-1	few	.	CACSKGSTEAFF	TGTGCCTGTTCAAAGGGCAGCACTGAAGCTTTCTTT
TRBV6-5	TRBJ2-7	many	TRBD1	CASSYRQGANEQYF	TGTGCCAGCAGTTACAGACAGGGGGCTAACGAGCAGTACTTC
TRBV6-5	TRBJ1-1	few	.	CASIKRGQDEAFF	TGTGCCAGCATTAAACGAGGGCAGGACGAAGCTTTCTTT
TRBV12-3/TRBV12-4	TRBJ2-7	many	.	CASRERFGEQYF	TGTGCCAGCAGAGAGCGGTTCGGCGAGCAGTACTTC
TRBV7-8	TRBJ2-5	.	TRBD2	CASTWTSKETQYF	TGTGCCAGCACCTGGACTAGCAAAGAGACCCAGTACTTC
TRBV12-3/TRBV12-4	TRBJ2-5	many	.	CASSLGGQQETQYF	TGTGCCAGCAGTTTGGGGGGACAGCAAGAGACCCAGTACTTC
TRBV20-1	TRBJ2-7	many	TRBD2	CSARPNIAGEEYF	TGCAGTGCTAGACCCAACATAGCGGGAGAGGAGTACTTC
TRBV30	TRBJ2-7	many	.	CAWSPSNSYEQYF	TGTGCCTGGTCCCCCTCCAACTCCTACGAGCAGTACTTC
TRBV30	TRBJ2-7	many	.	CALEWYYEQYF	TGTGCCCTGGAGTGGTACTACGAGCAGTACTTC
TRBV20-1	TRBJ2-7	many	TRBD2	CSARSVLAGLGEQYF	TGCAGTGCTAGGTCCGTACTAGCGGGATTGGGCGAGCAGTACTTC